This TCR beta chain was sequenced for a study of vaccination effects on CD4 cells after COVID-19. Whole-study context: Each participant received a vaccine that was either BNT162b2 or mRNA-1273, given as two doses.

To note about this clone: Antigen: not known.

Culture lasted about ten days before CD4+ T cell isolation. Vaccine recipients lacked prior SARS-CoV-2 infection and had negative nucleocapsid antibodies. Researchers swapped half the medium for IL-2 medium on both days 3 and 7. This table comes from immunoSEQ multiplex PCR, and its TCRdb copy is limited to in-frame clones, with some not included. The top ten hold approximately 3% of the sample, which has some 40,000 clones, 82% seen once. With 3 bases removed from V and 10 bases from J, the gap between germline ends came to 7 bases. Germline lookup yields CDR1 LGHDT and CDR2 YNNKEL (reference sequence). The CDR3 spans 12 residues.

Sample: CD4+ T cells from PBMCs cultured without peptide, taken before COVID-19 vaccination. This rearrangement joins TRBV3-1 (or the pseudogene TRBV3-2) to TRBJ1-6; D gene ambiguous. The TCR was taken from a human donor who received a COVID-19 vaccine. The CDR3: CASSQMASPLHF. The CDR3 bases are TGTGCCAGCAGCCAGATGGCCTCACCCCTCCACTTT.